Each of the 25 T cell receptor beta chains below was sequenced from the same sample in a study of CD4 and CD8 cells across lung adenocarcinoma regions (dated by TCRdb to the late 2010s). Libraries were built with PCR. TCRdb names HiSeq X Ten as the instrument used. The public reads were run again by TCRdb, first through fastp at Q25 and then through MiXCR, and only productive beta chains were kept. Rows matching on CDR3 protein sequence are summarized as one entry with the most common DNA and genes. In all, the sample holds roughly 19,000 distinct CDR3 sequences, and about half of those were seen once. The ten largest clones take up 50% to 60% of the sample. The sequenced sample was CD8+ T cells from the center of a lung tumor. The sample's cell subset or site label, decoded: tumor center region. The source is a female donor with lung adenocarcinoma. The CD4 and CD8 labels of this study may be unreliable.

This clonotype was recorded a few times. A junction end diverges from the germline sequence, so it may reflect a read error. The chain employs TRBV12-3 or TRBV12-4 and TRBJ2-3; 10 nucleotides agree with TRBD2. The CDR3 has 13 residues. CDR3 in amino acids: CASSSGTSERPIF. The DNA for the CDR3 is TGTGCCAGCAGTTCCGGGACTAGCGAGAGGCCCATTTTT.

Many counts were recorded for this clonotype. The J gene is TRBJ1-2, the V gene TRBV7-8; 9 bases line up with TRBD1. Germline assignment: CDR1 SGHVS and CDR2 FQNEAQ. The junction had 8 bases not matched to a gene; V was cut back by 2 bases and J by 7 bases. The length of the CDR3 is 15 residues. The CDR3 here is CASSLLMTGGSGYTF. In DNA form, the CDR3 reads TGTGCCAGCAGCTTACTAATGACAGGGGGAAGTGGCTACACCTTC.

This clonotype ranks as medium-sized (0.01 to 0.1%). The genes are TRBV10-3 and TRBJ1-1; D uncertain. V gave up 0 bases and J gave up 4 bases, with 9 bases separating them. The CDR3 has 14 residues. In germline, CDR1 is ENHRY, CDR2 SYGVKD. The CDR3 nucleotides are TGTGCCATCAGTGAGTCGACGGGATTCACTGAAGCTTTCTTT. Its translation: CAISESTGFTEAFF.

CDR3 sequence: CASSRRLAGGVKNTQYF. CDR3 DNA sequence: TGTGCCAGCAGTCGTCGACTAGCGGGAGGGGTGAAAAATACGCAGTACTTC. The J gene is TRBJ2-4, the V gene TRBV6-1; 14 nucleotides align to TRBD2. From germline, CDR1 is MNHNS and CDR2 SASEGT. CDR3 length: 17 residues. V was pared by 5 bases and J by 13 bases, with 16 bases of the junction left unmatched.

The table lists this clonotype with a few counts. The junction shows a germline mismatch at one end, possibly a read error. This rearrangement joins TRBV7-2 to TRBJ2-4; D gene unclear. Germline-derived CDR1 and CDR2 are SGHTA and FQGNSA. The CDR3 totals 14 residues. DNA for the CDR3: TGTGCCAGCAGCTTAGGGTCAGCCAGAAACATTCAGTACTTC. Translation: CASSLGSARNIQYF.

This clonotype was seen once. The junction does not match germline at one end; this may be a read error. As DNA, the CDR3 is TGTGGCAGCGGTTCCTTGCTAAGAGCCAAAAACACGCAGTACTTT. Residues: CGSGSLLRAKNTQYF. The V and J genes are TRBV27 and TRBJ2-3, with D perhaps matching TRBD2 (5 bases). Germline V gene lookup returns CDR1 MNHEY and CDR2 SMNVEV (reference sequence). This CDR3 spans 15 amino acids.

This clonotype ranks as medium-sized. This CDR3 is CASIPEAGELFF. The CDR3 DNA sequence: TGTGCCAGCATTCCCGAAGCCGGGGAGCTGTTTTTT. This rearrangement joins TRBV7-2 to TRBJ2-2; D remains ambiguous. CDR3 size: 12 residues. Germline lookup yields CDR1 SGHTA and CDR2 FQGNSA. Deletions cut 7 bases from V and 6 bases from J, with 9 bases between.

The sample holds a few counts of this clonotype. This rearrangement joins TRBV6-2 or TRBV6-3 to TRBJ1-2; D possibly corresponds to TRBD1 (5 bases). Trimming shortened V by 2 bases and J by 5 bases, and 9 bases separated the two germline ends. Germline V gene lookup returns CDR1 MNHEY and CDR2 SVGEGT. The CDR3 loop spans 13 amino acids. Written as DNA, the CDR3 is TGTGCCAGCAGTTACCAGGGCGGATATGGCTACACCTTC. It is translated as CASSYQGGYGYTF.

This sequence joins TRBV27 and TRBJ2-1, with unresolved D. The germline CDR1 and CDR2 sequences are MNHEY and SMNVEV (reference sequence). The V and J ends lost 5 bases and 1 base respectively, with 21 bases between them. CDR3 length: 18 amino acids. Written as DNA, the CDR3 is TGTGCCAGCAGTCGATCAGGACGTATCGGGTGGTCCTACAATGAGCAGTTCTTC. This codes for CASSRSGRIGWSYNEQFF.

This chain joins TRBV27 and TRBJ2-3, with D tentatively TRBD1 or TRBD2 (5 bases each). The DNA end lines up better with TRBJ2-7; the J call may be wrong. The CDR3 contains 15 residues. CDR1 is MNHEY and CDR2 is SMNVEV in the germline V gene (reference sequence). DNA of the CDR3: TGTGCCAGCAGTCCGGGGCTGGGTGCGAAAGGTACGCAGTACTTC. Translation gives CASSPGLGAKGTQYF.

The chain uses TRBV6-1 and TRBJ2-1, with 9 bases aligning to TRBD2. Gene TRBJ2-5 matches the end of the DNA better, so the J call may be wrong. CDR1 MNHNS and CDR2 SASEGT come from the germline V gene. This CDR3 is built from 14 residues. This chain's CDR3 is CASSTGSGGETQYF. The CDR3 DNA follows: TGTGCCAGCAGTACAGGTAGCGGGGGTGAGACCCAGTACTTC.

The V call is TRBV6-4, the J call TRBJ2-1, with 7 bases aligning to TRBD2. The germline V gene encodes CDR1 MRHNA and CDR2 SNTAGT. J lost 7 bases, V lost 3 bases, and 6 bases had no gene match. This CDR3 has 14 residues. The CDR3 reads CASSEAGEANEQFF. For the CDR3, the DNA is TGTGCCAGCAGTGAGGCGGGAGAGGCAAATGAGCAGTTCTTC.

This clonotype was counted at least ten times. The genes are TRBV11-1 and TRBJ2-3; D perhaps matches TRBD2 (5 bases). This CDR3 spans 15 amino acids. The germline V gene encodes CDR1 SGHAT and CDR2 FQDESV (reference sequence). The V end lost 1 base, the J end lost 1 base, and 9 bases lay between the germline ends. CDR3 residues: CASSLVLGGTDTQYF. CDR3 DNA: TGTGCCAGCAGCTTAGTACTCGGGGGCACAGATACGCAGTATTTT.

This chain connects TRBV6-5 to TRBJ2-3, with D tentatively TRBD2 (6 bases). The CDR3 is 15 residues long. Germline V CDR1 and CDR2: MNHEY, SVGAGI. The V and J ends lost 0 bases and 4 bases respectively, with 11 bases between them. The CDR3 DNA reads as TGTGCCAGCAGTTACTCCCCGTGGGGGGCAGATACGCAGTATTTT. Its protein is CASSYSPWGADTQYF.

The chain couples TRBV6-1 to TRBJ2-3; D may be TRBD2 (6 bases). Trimming cost V 4 bases and J 4 bases, with 9 bases left between them. Germline CDR1 reads MNHNS; CDR2 reads SASEGT. CDR3 length: 13 amino acids. Here the CDR3 DNA reads TGTGCCAGCAGTGCTGGGGAGGCAGATACGCAGTATTTT. It yields the protein CASSAGEADTQYF.

This clonotype was seen only a few times. The V gene is TRBV6-6, the J gene TRBJ2-3; possibly TRBD1 for D (5 bases). CDR3 length equals 16 residues. V shed 3 bases and J shed 5 bases, with 18 bases lying between them. Germline CDR1 reads MNHNY; CDR2 reads SVGAGI (reference sequence). The CDR3, as DNA: TGTGCCAGCAGTTATCTTCCAGGGAAATTCGGAGATACGCAGTATTTT. This codes for CASSYLPGKFGDTQYF.

The chain uses TRBV5-6 and TRBJ2-1; 9 nucleotides line up with TRBD1. The DNA end is a closer match to TRBJ2-5, so the J assignment may be wrong. Germline assignment: CDR1 SGHDT and CDR2 YYEEEE. The CDR3 runs to 17 residues. The CDR3 here is CASSLEGQGVMRETQYF. The CDR3 DNA sequence: TGTGCCAGCAGCTTAGAGGGACAGGGAGTAATGCGGGAGACCCAGTACTTC.

In this sample, this clonotype turned up once. The chain links TRBV7-8 to TRBJ2-1; D call uncertain. Germline V lookup: CDR1 SGHVS, CDR2 FQNEAQ. This CDR3 has 14 amino acids. Trimming took 0 bases from V and 10 from J, leaving 13 bases between them. CDR3 region: CASSLARAENEQFF. The CDR3 region has the DNA TGTGCCAGCAGCTTAGCTCGGGCAGAGAACGAGCAGTTCTTC.

V usage is TRBV9 and J usage is TRBJ2-1, with 14 nucleotides matching TRBD2. The CDR3 has 16 amino acids. V trimming: 0 bases; J trimming: 4 bases; junction bases outside the gene matches: 0. The germline CDR1 and CDR2 sequences are SGDLS and YYNGEE. CDR3 in amino acids: CASSVGLAGGYNEQFF. The DNA for the CDR3 is TGTGCCAGCAGCGTAGGACTAGCGGGAGGGTACAATGAGCAGTTCTTC.

This clonotype is classed as medium-sized. The chain links TRBV6-5 to TRBJ2-3; D unresolved. The germline V gene encodes CDR1 MNHEY and CDR2 SVGAGI. There are 14 residues in the CDR3. Trimming pared 2 bases from V and 6 bases from J, leaving 12 bases between. CDR3 DNA sequence: TGTGCCAGCAGTTACACAACAGTCCAGGATACGCAGTATTTT. This codes for CASSYTTVQDTQYF.

The chain combines TRBV6-1 with TRBJ2-5; TRBD2 agrees at 7 bases. Germline CDR1 and CDR2: MNHNS and SASEGT. With 3 bases clipped from V and 0 bases from J, the junction kept 10 bases outside the gene matches. This CDR3 has 17 residues. For the CDR3, the DNA is TGTGCCAGCAGTGACGGGCTGGCGGGGGTAAACCAAGAGACCCAGTACTTC. Amino acids: CASSDGLAGVNQETQYF.

The V and J genes are TRBV6-5 and TRBJ2-1, with 11 bases lining up with TRBD2. The J call is doubtful: the DNA matches TRBJ2-5 better. Per germline, CDR1 MNHEY and CDR2 SVGAGI. The CDR3 is made up of 15 amino acids. The CDR3 is CASSSPGTSGETQYF. The DNA of the CDR3 is TGTGCCAGCAGTTCCCCCGGGACTAGCGGAGAGACCCAGTACTTC.

J is TRBJ2-5 and V is TRBV7-2; D is tentatively TRBD1 or TRBD2 (6 bases each). V lost 5 bases and J 4 bases, leaving 14 bases between the germline ends. The CDR3 spans 14 residues. The germline V gene has CDR1 SGHTA and CDR2 FQGNSA. The CDR3 loop reads CASSPQGRGETQYF. In nucleotides, the CDR3 is TGTGCCAGCAGCCCGCAGGGGCGGGGAGAGACCCAGTACTTC.

This clonotype was counted at least ten times. It may be a read error: a sequence one base away is much more abundant. The V call is TRBV27, the J call TRBJ2-1; 7 nucleotides match TRBD2. The DNA end is a closer match to TRBJ2-7, so the J assignment may be wrong. Germline CDR1 MNHEY, CDR2 SMNVEV (reference sequence). The CDR3 has 14 residues. The CDR3 nucleotides read TGTGCCAGCAGAGGCGGGAGTTCCTACAATGAGCAGTACTTC. The encoded protein is CASRGGSSYNEQYF.

This clonotype was recorded many times. The chain employs TRBV7-8 and TRBJ2-1, with no clear D. The CDR3 is made up of 11 amino acids. V lost 5 bases to trimming and J lost 4 bases, with 3 bases between them. Germline assignment: CDR1 SGHVS and CDR2 FQNEAQ. CDR3 protein: CASSPYNEQFF. CDR3 bases: TGTGCCAGCAGCCCTTACAATGAGCAGTTCTTC.